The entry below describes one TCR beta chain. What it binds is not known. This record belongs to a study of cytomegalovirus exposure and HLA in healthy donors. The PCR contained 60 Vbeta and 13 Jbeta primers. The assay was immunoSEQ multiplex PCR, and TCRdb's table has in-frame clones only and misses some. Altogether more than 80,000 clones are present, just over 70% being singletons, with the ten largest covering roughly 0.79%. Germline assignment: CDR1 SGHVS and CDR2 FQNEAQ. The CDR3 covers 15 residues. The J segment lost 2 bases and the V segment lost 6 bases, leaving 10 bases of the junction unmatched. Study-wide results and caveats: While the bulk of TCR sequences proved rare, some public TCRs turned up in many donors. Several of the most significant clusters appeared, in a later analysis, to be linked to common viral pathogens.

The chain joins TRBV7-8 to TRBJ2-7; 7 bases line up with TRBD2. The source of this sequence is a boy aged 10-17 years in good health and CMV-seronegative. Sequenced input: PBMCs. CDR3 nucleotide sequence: TGTGCCAGCAGTACCAGCGGCGGGAGCGCCTACGAGCAGTACTTC. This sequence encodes CASSTSGGSAYEQYF. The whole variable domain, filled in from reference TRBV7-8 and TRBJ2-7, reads GAGVSQSPRYKVAKRGQDVALRCDPISGHVSLFWYQQALGQGPEFLTYFQNEAQLDKSGLPSDRFFAERPEGSVSTLKIQRTQQEDSAVYLCASSTSGGSAYEQYFGPGTRLTVT.